In its sample, the clone carrying this T cell receptor beta chain was seen many times. Antigen specificity is unknown. Germline loops: CDR1 SGHVS, CDR2 FNYEAQ. This CDR3 region has 15 residues. V trimming: 4 bases; J trimming: 6 bases; junction bases outside the gene matches: 11. This record belongs to a study of T cell repertoires in cytomegalovirus infection. Study-wide context: It was recently identified HLA-C-restricted and well-studied HLA-B-restricted CMV epitopes that the study used. Evidence of both CMV infection and a matching HLA type came from public TCR beta signatures.

From the reads, TCRdb called clonotypes with MiXCR, one entry per CDR3 protein. The top ten hold over 13% of the sample, which has about 920,000 distinct CDR3 sequences, around 32% seen once. Study conclusions and caveats: Dominant in the ex vivo response were TCR beta clonotypes restricted by HLA-C and specific for CMV. Using cumulative public TCR beta family frequency, the authors identified those who carried CMV together with the relevant HLA.

This specimen consisted of cultured CD8+ T cells from PBMCs, obtained from culture after CMV antigen stimulation. This chain joins TRBV7-6 and TRBJ2-5; 7 bases fit TRBD1. The sequence derives from a human donor in good health (CMV status not recorded). Some clones in this sample may be carry-over from other donors' samples. DNA for the CDR3: TGTGCCAGCAGCTCACGTACAGGGGTCAGGAAGACCCAGTACTTC. It codes for CASSSRTGVRKTQYF. The full variable domain, its missing parts supplied by reference TRBV7-6 and TRBJ2-5, is GAGVSQSPRYKVTKRGQDVALRCDPISGHVSLYWYRQALGQGPEFLTYFNYEAQQDKSGLPNDRFSAERPEGSISTLTIQRTEQRDSAMYRCASSSRTGVRKTQYFGPGTRLLVL.